The TCR beta chain under discussion was sequenced for a study of blood T cell repertoires in COVID-19. Study information: Samples representing acute and convalescent COVID-19 were sourced from the United States, Italy and Spain. Sample material is recorded as cDNA or gDNA derived from T cells, B-cell-depleted T cells, or PBMCs.

CDR1 and CDR2 (germline): SGHTA, FQGNSA. Germline trimming cut 4 bases from V and 4 bases from J; bases unmatched to any gene: 12. The CDR3 length is 16 residues. Methods used by the authors: Using reference gene primer amplification, nucleated cell counts were estimated. Only in-frame clones appear in the TCRdb table, and some are missing; sequencing was by immunoSEQ multiplex PCR. The DNA was the basis for D and trimming; V, J and clone size are from that table. The sample consists of around 100,000 clones, approximately 84% of them appearing once. The source is a man aged 35 to 55 with acute or convalescent COVID-19. V usage is TRBV7-2 and J usage is TRBJ2-7; 8 nucleotides match TRBD1. Source material: peripheral blood. CDR3 in DNA: TGTGCCAGCAGCTCCGAGGGGCAGGGGGCACGTTACGAGCAGTACTTC. This gives the protein CASSSEGQGARYEQYF.